What follows describes a single T cell receptor beta chain. The antigen is undetermined. The sample comes from a study of CD8 T cells in Susac syndrome. Across the study: Patients with Susac syndrome were, at the time of blood collection, therapy-naive, maintained on corticosteroids, or maintained on intravenous immunoglobulin alone.

Each Susac syndrome patient had definite or probable disease by recently defined criteria. Findings and limits, study-wide: The authors found no clonal expansion in Susac syndrome CD4+ T cell repertoires.

The authors reverse transcribed 0.5 to 1 ug RNA with random hexamers. TCRdb processed the immunoSEQ multiplex PCR reads anew with MiXCR; each CDR3 protein has one entry. The sample consists of under 200,000 distinct CDR3 sequences, around 96% of them appearing once. The germline V and J ends were trimmed by 3 bases and 4 bases, with 3 bases remaining between them. Germline V gives CDR1 SGDLS, CDR2 YYNGEE. The CDR3 contains 11 residues. The TCR originated in a human donor with Susac syndrome. The rearrangement joins TRBV9 to TRBJ2-3; the D is unclear. Sequencing used CD4+ T cells from PBMCs. CDR3 protein: CASSASDTQYF. The DNA of the CDR3 is TGTGCCAGCAGCGCCTCAGATACGCAGTATTTT.